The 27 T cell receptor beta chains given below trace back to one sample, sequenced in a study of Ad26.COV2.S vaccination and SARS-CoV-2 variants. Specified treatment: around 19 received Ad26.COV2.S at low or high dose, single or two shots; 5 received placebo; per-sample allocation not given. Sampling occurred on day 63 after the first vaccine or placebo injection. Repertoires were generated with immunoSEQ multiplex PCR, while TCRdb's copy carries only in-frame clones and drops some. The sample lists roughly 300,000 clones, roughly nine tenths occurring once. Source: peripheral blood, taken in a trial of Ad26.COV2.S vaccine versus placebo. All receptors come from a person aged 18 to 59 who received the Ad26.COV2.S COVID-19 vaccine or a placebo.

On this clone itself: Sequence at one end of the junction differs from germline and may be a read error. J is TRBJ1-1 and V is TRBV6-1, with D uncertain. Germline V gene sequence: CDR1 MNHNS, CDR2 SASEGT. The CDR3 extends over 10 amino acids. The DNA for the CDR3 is TGTGCCAGCAGTGAAGTAACGGTTTGGTTT. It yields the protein CASSEVTVWF.

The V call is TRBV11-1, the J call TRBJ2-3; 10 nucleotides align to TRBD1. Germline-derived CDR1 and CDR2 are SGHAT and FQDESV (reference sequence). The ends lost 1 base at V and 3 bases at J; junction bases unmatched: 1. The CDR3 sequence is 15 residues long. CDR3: CASSLGGQGTDTQYF. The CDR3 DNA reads TGTGCCAGCAGCTTAGGGGGACAGGGGACAGATACGCAGTATTTT.

The CDR3 reads CASSPLEGGRNEQFF. The CDR3 region has the DNA TGTGCCAGCTCACCATTAGAGGGGGGACGGAATGAGCAGTTCTTC. The chain carries TRBV18 and TRBJ2-1; possibly TRBD1 or TRBD2 for D (6 bases each). The CDR3 has 15 residues. Germline CDR1 is KGHSH and CDR2 is LQKENI. V lost 2 bases to trimming and J lost 7 bases, with 15 bases between them.

Here the CDR3 DNA reads TGTGCCAGCAGCTTAAGTGCCGCTAATGAAAAACTGTTTTTT. Translation gives CASSLSAANEKLFF. V gene TRBV7-3 combines with J gene TRBJ1-4; D remains ambiguous. The germline gives CDR1 SGHTA, CDR2 FQGTGA. The CDR3 covers 14 residues. V lost 1 base, J lost 3 bases, and 6 bases lay in between.

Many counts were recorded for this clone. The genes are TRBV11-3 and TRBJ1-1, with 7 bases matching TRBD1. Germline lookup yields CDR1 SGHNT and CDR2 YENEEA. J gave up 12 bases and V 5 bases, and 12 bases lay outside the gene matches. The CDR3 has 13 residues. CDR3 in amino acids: CASSRVPGGETFF. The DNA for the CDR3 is TGTGCCAGCAGCCGAGTTCCAGGGGGAGAAACTTTCTTT.

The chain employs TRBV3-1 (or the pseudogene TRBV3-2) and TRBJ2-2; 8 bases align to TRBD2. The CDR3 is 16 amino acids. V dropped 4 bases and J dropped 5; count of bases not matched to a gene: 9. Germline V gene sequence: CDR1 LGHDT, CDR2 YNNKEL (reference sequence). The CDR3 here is CASSPWGSGITGELFF. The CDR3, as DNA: TGTGCCAGCAGCCCCTGGGGTAGCGGGATTACCGGGGAGCTGTTTTTT.

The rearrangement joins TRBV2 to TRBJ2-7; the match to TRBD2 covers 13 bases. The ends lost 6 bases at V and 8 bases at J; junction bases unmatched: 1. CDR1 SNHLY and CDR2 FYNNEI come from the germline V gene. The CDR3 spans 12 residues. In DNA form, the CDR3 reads TGTGCCAGCAGGACTAGCGGGAGGCAGCAGTACTTC. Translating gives CASRTSGRQQYF. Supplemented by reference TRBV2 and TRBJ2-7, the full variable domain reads EPEVTQTPSHQVTQMGQEVILRCVPISNHLYFYWYRQILGQKVEFLVSFYNNEISEKSEIFDDQFSVERPDGSNFTLKIRSTKLEDSAMYFCASRTSGRQQYFGPGTRLTVT.

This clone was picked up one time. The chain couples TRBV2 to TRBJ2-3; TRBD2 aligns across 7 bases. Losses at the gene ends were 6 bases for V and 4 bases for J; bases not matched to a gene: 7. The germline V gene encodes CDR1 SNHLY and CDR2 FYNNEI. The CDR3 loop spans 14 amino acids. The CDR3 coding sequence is TGTGCCAGCAGGCGACTAGCCTCCGCAGATACGCAGTATTTT. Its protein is CASRRLASADTQYF.

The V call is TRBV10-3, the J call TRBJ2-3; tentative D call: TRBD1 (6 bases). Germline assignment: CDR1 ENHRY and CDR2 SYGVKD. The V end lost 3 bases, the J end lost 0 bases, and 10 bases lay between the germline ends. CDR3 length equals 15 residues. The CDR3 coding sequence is TGTGCCATCAGTGAACAGGGCACTAGCACAGATACGCAGTATTTT. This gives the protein CAISEQGTSTDTQYF.

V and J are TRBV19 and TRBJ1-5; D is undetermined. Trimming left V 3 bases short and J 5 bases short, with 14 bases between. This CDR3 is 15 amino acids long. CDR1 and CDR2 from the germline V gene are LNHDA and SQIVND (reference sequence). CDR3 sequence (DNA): TGTGCCAGTAGTATTGGGGTGCAGGAGGATCAGCCCCAGCATTTT. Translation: CASSIGVQEDQPQHF. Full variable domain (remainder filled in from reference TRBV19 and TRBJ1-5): DGGITQSPKYLFRKEGQNVTLSCEQNLNHDAMYWYRQDPGQGLRLIYYSQIVNDFQKGDIAEGYSVSREKKESFPLTVTSAQKNPTAFYLCASSIGVQEDQPQHFGDGTRLSIL.

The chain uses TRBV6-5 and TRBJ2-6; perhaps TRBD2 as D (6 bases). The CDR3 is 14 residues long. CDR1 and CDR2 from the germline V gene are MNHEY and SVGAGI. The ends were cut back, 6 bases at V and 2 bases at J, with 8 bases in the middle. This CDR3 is CASSWRAGANVLTF. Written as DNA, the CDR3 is TGTGCCAGCAGCTGGAGGGCTGGGGCCAACGTCCTGACTTTC.

CDR3 DNA sequence: TGTGCCAATCCACTGACGGGGCGACAATGCGTGACCGGGGAGCTGTTTTTT. As protein: CANPLTGRQCVTGELFF. The V call is TRBV19, the J call TRBJ2-2; D assignment may be TRBD1 or TRBD2 (5 bases each). V was shortened by 10 bases and J by 5 bases, with 26 bases between the two germline ends. The CDR3 length is 17 residues. Germline loops: CDR1 LNHDA, CDR2 SQIVND (reference sequence).

CDR3 protein: CASSLVPGGNTDTQYF. The DNA for the CDR3 is TGTGCCAGCAGCTTAGTCCCGGGGGGGAACACAGATACGCAGTATTTT. V gene TRBV7-6 combines with J gene TRBJ2-3, with TRBD2 identical over 8 bases. Germline CDR1 SGHVS, CDR2 FNYEAQ. Unmatched junction bases numbered 5, after V lost 1 base and J lost 2 bases. The CDR3 is 16 amino acids.

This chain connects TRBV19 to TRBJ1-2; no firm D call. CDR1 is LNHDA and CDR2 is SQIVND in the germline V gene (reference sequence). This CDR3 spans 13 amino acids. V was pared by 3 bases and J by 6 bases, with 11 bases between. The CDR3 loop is CASSIDGLHGYTF. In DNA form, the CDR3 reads TGTGCCAGTAGTATCGACGGGTTACATGGCTACACCTTC.

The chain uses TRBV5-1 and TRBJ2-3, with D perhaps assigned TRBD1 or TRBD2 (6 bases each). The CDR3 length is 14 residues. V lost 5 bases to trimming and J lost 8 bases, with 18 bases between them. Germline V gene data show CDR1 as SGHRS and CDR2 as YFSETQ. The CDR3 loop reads CASSDGGSRGTQYF. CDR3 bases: TGCGCCAGCAGTGACGGGGGCTCGAGAGGTACGCAGTATTTT.

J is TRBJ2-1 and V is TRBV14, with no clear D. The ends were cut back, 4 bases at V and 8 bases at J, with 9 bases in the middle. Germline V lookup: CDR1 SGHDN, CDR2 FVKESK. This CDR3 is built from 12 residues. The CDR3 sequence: CASSLKSDEQFF. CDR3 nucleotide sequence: TGTGCCAGCAGCCTTAAAAGCGATGAGCAGTTCTTC.

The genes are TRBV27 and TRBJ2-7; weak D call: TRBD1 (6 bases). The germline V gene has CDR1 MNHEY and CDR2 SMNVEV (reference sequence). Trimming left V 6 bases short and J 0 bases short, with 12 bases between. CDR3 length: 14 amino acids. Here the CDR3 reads CASSYGQSSYEQYF. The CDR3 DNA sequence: TGTGCCAGCAGCTATGGACAGAGCTCCTACGAGCAGTACTTC.

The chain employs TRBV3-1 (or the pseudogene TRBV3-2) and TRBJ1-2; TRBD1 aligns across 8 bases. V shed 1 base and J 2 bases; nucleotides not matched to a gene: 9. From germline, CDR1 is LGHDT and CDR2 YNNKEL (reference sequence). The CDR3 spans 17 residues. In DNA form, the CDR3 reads TGTGCCAGCAGCCAAGGATTGAGGTGGGACAGGAACTATGGCTACACCTTC. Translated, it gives CASSQGLRWDRNYGYTF.

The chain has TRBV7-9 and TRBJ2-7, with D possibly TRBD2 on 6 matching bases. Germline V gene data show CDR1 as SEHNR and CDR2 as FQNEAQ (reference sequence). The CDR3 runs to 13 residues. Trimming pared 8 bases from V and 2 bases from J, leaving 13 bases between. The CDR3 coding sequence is TGTGCCAGCTCCTCGGGAGCGACCTACGAGCAGTACTTC. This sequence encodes CASSSGATYEQYF.

The CDR3 is CASRRGGVSEKLFF. The CDR3 DNA reads TGTGCCAGCAGGCGAGGGGGCGTGAGTGAAAAACTGTTTTTT. J is TRBJ1-4 and V is TRBV28; 7 nucleotides match TRBD1. With V trimmed by 6 bases and J by 7 bases, 8 bases remained unmatched. From germline, CDR1 is MDHEN and CDR2 SYDVKM. This CDR3 has 14 residues.

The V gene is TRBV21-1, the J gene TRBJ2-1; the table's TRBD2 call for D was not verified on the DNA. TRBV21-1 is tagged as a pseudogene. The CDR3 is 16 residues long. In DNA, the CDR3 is TGTGCCAGCAGCAAATCTGAGGCACGGCAGTACAATGAGCAGTTCTTC. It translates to CASSKSEARQYNEQFF.

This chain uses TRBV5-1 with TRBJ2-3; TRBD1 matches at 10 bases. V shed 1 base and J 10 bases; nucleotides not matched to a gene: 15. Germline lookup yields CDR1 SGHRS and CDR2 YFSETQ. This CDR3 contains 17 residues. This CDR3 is CASSLRTPGQGWGAQYF. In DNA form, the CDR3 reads TGCGCCAGCAGCTTGAGGACTCCGGGACAGGGGTGGGGTGCGCAGTATTTT. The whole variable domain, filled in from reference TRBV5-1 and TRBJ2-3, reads KAGVTQTPRYLIKTRGQQVTLSCSPISGHRSVSWYQQTPGQGLQFLFEYFSETQRNKGNFPGRFSGRQFSNSRSEMNVSTLELGDSALYLCASSLRTPGQGWGAQYFGPGTRLTVL.

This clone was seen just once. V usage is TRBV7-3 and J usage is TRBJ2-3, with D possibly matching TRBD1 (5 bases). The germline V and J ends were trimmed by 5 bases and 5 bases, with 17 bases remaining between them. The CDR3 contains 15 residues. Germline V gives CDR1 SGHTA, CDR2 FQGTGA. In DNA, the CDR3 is TGTGCCAGCAGCATTCCGATCGGAAGGGGAGATACGCAGTATTTT. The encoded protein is CASSIPIGRGDTQYF.

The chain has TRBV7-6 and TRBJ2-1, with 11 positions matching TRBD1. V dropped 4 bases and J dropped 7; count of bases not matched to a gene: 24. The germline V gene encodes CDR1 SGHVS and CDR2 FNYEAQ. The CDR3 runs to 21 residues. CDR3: CASSYNPPGTDAGTGGNEQFF. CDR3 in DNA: TGTGCCAGCAGCTATAATCCTCCCGGGACGGATGCCGGGACAGGGGGGAATGAGCAGTTCTTC.

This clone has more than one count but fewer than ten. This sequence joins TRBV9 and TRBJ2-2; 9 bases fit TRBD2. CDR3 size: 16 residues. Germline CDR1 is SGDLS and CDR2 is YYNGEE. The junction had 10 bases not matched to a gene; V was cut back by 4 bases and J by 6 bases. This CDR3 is CASSTPGSGGPGELFF. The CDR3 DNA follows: TGTGCCAGCAGCACCCCGGGGAGCGGGGGGCCCGGGGAGCTGTTTTTT.

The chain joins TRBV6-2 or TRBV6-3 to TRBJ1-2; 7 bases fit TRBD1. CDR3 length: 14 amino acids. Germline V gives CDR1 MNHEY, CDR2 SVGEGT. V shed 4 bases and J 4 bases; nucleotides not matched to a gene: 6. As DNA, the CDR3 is TGTGCCAGCAGTTCCGGGACAGCGGCCTATGGCTACACCTTC. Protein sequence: CASSSGTAAYGYTF.

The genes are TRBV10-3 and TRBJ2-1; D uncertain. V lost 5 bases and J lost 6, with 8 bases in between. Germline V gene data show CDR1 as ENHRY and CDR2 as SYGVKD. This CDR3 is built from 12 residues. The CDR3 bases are TGTGCCATCAGTAAGAGTAGCAATGAGCAGTTCTTC. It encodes CAISKSSNEQFF.